This T cell receptor (beta chain) originates from a study of blood T cell dynamics during melanoma immunotherapy. Time point: week 3, after first cycle of checkpoint inhibitor. Study outcomes and limitations: At W3, later disease-control patients showed bifurcated PBMC repertoire changes, unlike progressors.

Profiling relied on immunoSEQ multiplex PCR, and the TCRdb table lists in-frame clones only, not all of them. There are 11,000 to 15,000 clones in the sample; roughly 90% occur only once, and more than 5% lies in the top ten. Germline lookup yields CDR1 GTSNPN and CDR2 SVGIG (reference sequence). The CDR3 is made up of 12 amino acids. Deletions cut 2 bases from V and 1 base from J, with 5 bases between. Remarks on this clone: Its target is not known.

The sequence derives from a human donor with melanoma. The material was blood, obtained from a patient treated with checkpoint blockade. The rearrangement links TRBV30 to TRBJ1-1, with D possibly matching TRBD1 (5 bases). The CDR3 here is CAWSQGNTEAFF. The CDR3 region has the DNA TGTGCCTGGAGTCAGGGGAACACTGAAGCTTTCTTT.